These T cell receptor beta chains were read from a single sample in a study of T cells in Graves' hyperthyroidism and ophthalmopathy. One entry per CDR3 protein, called by TCRdb with MiXCR from the multiplex PCR reads. The repertoire holds more than 500,000 distinct CDR3 sequences, with about 15% as singletons. The material sequenced was blood. The receptors were gathered from a woman in her twenties or thirties with Graves' ophthalmopathy. Each CDR3 is given with its conserved first and last residue. The D gene is left open where the match is weak. Size values are once, few and many counts, or a class for expanded clones, and some rows have none.

D	V	J	size	CDR3	DNA
TRBD1	TRBV28	TRBJ2-1	many	CASSHEPGQNYNEQFF	TGTGCCAGCAGCCACGAACCGGGACAGAACTACAATGAGCAGTTCTTC
NA	TRBV7-3	TRBJ2-5	NA	CASSFAVWETQYF	TGTGCCAGCAGCTTCGCTGTCTGGGAGACCCAGTACTTC
TRBD1	TRBV20-1	TRBJ2-7	NA	CSAAGQGAEQYF	TGCAGCGCTGCGGGACAGGGTGCCGAGCAGTACTTC
TRBD2	TRBV12-3/TRBV12-4	TRBJ2-3	NA	CASSFGDYDTDTQYF	TGTGCCAGCAGTTTCGGGGACTACGACACAGATACGCAGTATTTT
NA	TRBV9	TRBJ2-1	many	CASSVFGGNEQFF	TGTGCCAGCAGCGTATTCGGCGGGAATGAGCAGTTCTTC
NA	TRBV2	TRBJ1-1	many	CASSEAATGNTEAFF	TGTGCCAGCAGTGAAGCGGCCACAGGGAACACTGAAGCTTTCTTT
TRBD2	TRBV7-2	TRBJ2-5	many	CASSPPAGRETQYF	TGTGCCAGCAGCCCACCAGCGGGAAGGGAGACCCAGTACTTC
NA	TRBV12-3/TRBV12-4	TRBJ1-3	NA	CASSLRTAGNTIYF	TGTGCCAGCAGTTTACGGACAGCTGGAAACACCATATATTTT
NA	TRBV15	TRBJ2-7	many	CATSRGPRQADYEQYF	TGTGCCACCAGCAGGGGACCGAGGCAGGCGGACTACGAGCAGTACTTC
NA	TRBV7-9	TRBJ1-3	NA	CASSSGRTNTIYF	TGTGCCAGCAGCTCTGGGAGGACAAACACCATATATTTT
TRBD2	TRBV29-1	TRBJ2-3	NA	CSAGPSGRGTDTQYF	TGCAGCGCGGGACCTAGCGGGAGGGGCACAGATACGCAGTATTTT
NA	TRBV7-8	TRBJ2-5	many	CASSLGTVQETQYF	TGTGCCAGCAGCTTAGGAACGGTTCAAGAGACCCAGTACTTC
TRBD1	TRBV11-1	TRBJ2-7	NA	CASSLYKGQGAWEQYF	TGTGCCAGCAGCCTATACAAAGGACAGGGGGCGTGGGAGCAGTACTTC
NA	TRBV5-5	TRBJ2-7	NA	CASSSYITGSSYEQYF	TGTGCCAGCAGCTCTTACATCACAGGGAGCTCCTACGAGCAGTACTTC
TRBD2	TRBV2	TRBJ2-3	many	CAGGLAGTDTQYF	TGTGCCGGGGGACTAGCGGGAACAGATACGCAGTATTTT
NA	TRBV2	TRBJ2-1	few	CASSRVLSSYNEQFF	TGTGCCAGCAGCCGGGTGCTGAGCTCCTACAATGAGCAGTTCTTC
NA	TRBV30	TRBJ2-1	NA	CAYGGGGNEQFF	TGTGCCTACGGAGGAGGGGGCAATGAGCAGTTCTTC
NA	TRBV20-1	TRBJ2-1	few	CSARGDLQGYNEQFF	TGCAGTGCTAGAGGGGACTTACAGGGTTACAATGAGCAGTTCTTC
NA	TRBV10-3	TRBJ2-7	NA	CAIKKGYEQYF	TGTGCCATCAAAAAGGGGTACGAGCAGTACTTC
NA	TRBV2	TRBJ2-3	many	CASIAGTDTQYF	TGTGCCAGCATAGCGGGCACAGATACGCAGTATTTT
TRBD1	TRBV5-4	TRBJ2-7	NA	CASSNQGARGNEQYF	TGTGCCAGCAGTAACCAGGGGGCGCGGGGTAACGAGCAGTACTTC
NA	TRBV5-1	TRBJ2-7	few	CASSSGGTGPSYEQYF	TGCGCCAGCAGCTCGGGGGGGACAGGGCCCTCCTACGAGCAGTACTTC
TRBD2	TRBV20-1	TRBJ2-7	few	CSAREGSGRINEQYF	TGCAGTGCTAGAGAGGGTAGCGGGAGAATCAACGAGCAGTACTTC
TRBD1	TRBV6-5	TRBJ1-1	few	CASSYSSHRGTEAFF	TGTGCCAGCAGTTACTCGTCGCACAGGGGGACTGAAGCTTTCTTT
NA	TRBV7-9	TRBJ2-1	NA	CASSKPVDSYNEQFF	TGTGCCAGCAGCAAACCCGTGGACAGCTACAATGAGCAGTTCTTC
TRBD1	TRBV4-2	TRBJ2-1	NA	CASSQDPTGTLTSYNEQFF	TGTGCCAGCAGCCAAGACCCGACAGGGACCTTAACCTCCTACAATGAGCAGTTCTTC
NA	TRBV6-4	TRBJ1-1	few	CASSDSENTEAFF	TGTGCCAGCAGTGACTCGGAGAACACTGAAGCTTTCTTT
NA	TRBV30	TRBJ2-3	many	CAWSVRDWGTDTQYF	TGTGCCTGGAGTGTACGGGATTGGGGCACAGATACGCAGTATTTT
NA	TRBV24-1	TRBJ2-5	many	CATSDSKQGGGETQYF	TGTGCCACCAGTGATTCCAAACAGGGAGGAGGAGAGACCCAGTACTTC
TRBD2	TRBV10-1	TRBJ2-1	few	CASSEFFGGTSGRNEQFF	TGCGCCAGCAGTGAGTTTTTTGGGGGGACTAGCGGGAGGAATGAGCAGTTCTTC
TRBD1	TRBV11-2	TRBJ2-1	NA	CASSLIGTGYLGFNNEQFF	TGTGCCAGCAGCTTAATTGGGACAGGGTATTTGGGGTTTAACAATGAGCAGTTCTTC
NA	TRBV7-2	TRBJ2-5	many	CASSPPGRLRETQYF	TGTGCCAGCAGCCCTCCCGGCAGGCTAAGGGAGACCCAGTACTTC
TRBD2	TRBV6-2/TRBV6-3	TRBJ2-1	NA	CASSYIPSGVFYEQFF	TGTGCCAGCAGTTATATCCCTAGCGGAGTCTTTTATGAGCAGTTCTTC
NA	TRBV20-1	TRBJ1-2	many	CSAAKRTDYGYTF	TGCAGTGCTGCAAAAAGGACGGACTATGGCTACACCTTC
TRBD1	TRBV28	TRBJ2-7	NA	CALTTRTGAYEQYF	TGTGCCTTAACAACACGGACAGGAGCCTACGAGCAGTACTTC
NA	TRBV20-1	TRBJ2-1	many	CSASGKNNEQFF	TGCAGTGCTAGCGGGAAAAACAATGAGCAGTTCTTC
NA	TRBV5-1	TRBJ1-6	few	CASRIRGGGDSPLHF	TGCGCCAGCAGAATTCGGGGAGGGGGAGATTCACCCCTCCACTTT
TRBD2	TRBV28	TRBJ2-7	many	CASSRLAGFYEQYF	TGTGCCAGCAGTCGACTAGCGGGATTCTACGAGCAGTACTTC
NA	TRBV20-1	TRBJ2-3	many	CSASGLRDTQYF	TGCAGTGCCTCGGGACTCAGGGATACGCAGTATTTT
TRBD1	TRBV20-1	TRBJ1-2	once	CSARDGTGGVAYGYTF	TGCAGTGCTAGAGATGGGACAGGGGGCGTCGCCTATGGCTACACCTTC
NA	TRBV3-1	TRBJ2-1	many	CASSQGAPSGEQFF	TGTGCCAGCAGCCAAGGGGCCCCTAGTGGTGAGCAGTTCTTC
TRBD2	TRBV28	TRBJ2-7	NA	CASSFSGLAEGRLEQYF	TGTGCCAGCAGTTTCTCGGGACTAGCGGAAGGGAGGCTCGAGCAGTACTTC